This T cell receptor (beta chain) is drawn from a study of CXCR4 blockade with PD-1 therapy in pancreatic cancer. Whole-study results and caveats: Frequent tumor clones were encoded by many distinct rearrangements, suggesting shared antigens. Only TCRbeta chains were sequenced here.

Profiled with immunoSEQ multiplex PCR; TCRdb holds only in-frame clones, not every one. The sample has approximately 4,800 clones; around 62% are singletons. V lost 3 bases to trimming and J lost 1 base, with 19 bases between them. Germline loops: CDR1 GTSNPN, CDR2 SVGIG (reference sequence). The CDR3 has 16 amino acids. Comment on this clone: The antigen is undetermined.

The material sequenced was tumor tissue. The receptor was derived from a human donor with pancreatic ductal adenocarcinoma. The chain recombines TRBV30 with TRBJ2-7, with D perhaps given as TRBD1 or TRBD2 (5 bases each). CDR3 DNA sequence: TGTGCCTGGAGAGAGGGGTATGGACTGGGATCCTACGAGCAGTACTTC. Translated: CAWREGYGLGSYEQYF.